What follows describes a single TCR beta chain. Its antigen is unidentified. These data originate in a study of T cells in localized non-small cell lung cancer. Findings and caveats of the study: Detection in adjacent lung was observed for a median around 50 of the top 100 tumor clones. Multi-region tumor sequencing was not done, so intratumor heterogeneity could not be excluded. Elevated blood T cell density was associated with longer overall survival.

Libraries were prepared by immunoSEQ multiplex PCR; TCRdb keeps only in-frame clonotypes and omits some of them. In the table there are more than 8,000 clones, approximately 89% of which are singletons. Germline assignment: CDR1 MNHEY and CDR2 SVGAGI. V shed 6 bases, J shed 6 bases, and the junction held 8 bases outside the gene matches. The CDR3 has 13 amino acids. Sequencing was performed on peripheral blood, taken before any cancer treatment. V gene TRBV6-5 combines with J gene TRBJ2-7; 7 nucleotides agree with TRBD1. This receptor was identified in a female donor of 60 years or more with stage II squamous cell lung carcinoma. CDR3 nucleotides: TGTGCCAGCAGGAGGAACAGGGGTAGCGAGCAGTACTTC. It encodes CASRRNRGSEQYF.